This entry lists 26 T cell receptor beta chains sequenced from one sample in a study of T cells in Graves' hyperthyroidism and ophthalmopathy. Amplification targeted TCR beta CDR3 regions from RNA transcripts. HTBI primers drove first-round RT-PCR of the TCR CDR3. TCRdb re-derived calls from the multiplex PCR reads in MiXCR, one entry per CDR3 protein. In the table there are hundreds of thousands of distinct CDR3 sequences, roughly 14% of which are singletons. Specimen: blood. These receptor sequences come from a woman between 25 and 40 years old with Graves' hyperthyroidism that later progressed to Graves' ophthalmopathy.

This clonotype occurred a few times. The rearrangement joins TRBV18 to TRBJ2-5, with D perhaps TRBD1 (6 bases). V lost 3 bases and J lost 5, with 13 bases in between. The germline gives CDR1 KGHSH, CDR2 LQKENI. The CDR3 runs 14 residues. The CDR3 DNA reads TGTGCCAGCTCACCTCAGGGGTCCCGGGAGACCCAGTACTTC. This translates into CASSPQGSRETQYF. Filled out from reference TRBV18 and TRBJ2-5, the complete variable domain reads NAGVMQNPRHLVRRRGQEARLRCSPMKGHSHVYWYRQLPEEGLKFMVYLQKENIIDESGMPKERFSAEFPKEGPSILRIQQVVRGDSAAYFCASSPQGSRETQYFGPGTRLLVL.

The sample holds a few counts of this clonotype. This chain uses TRBV30 with TRBJ2-6; D uncertain. The germline V gene encodes CDR1 GTSNPN and CDR2 SVGIG (reference sequence). Trimming pared 2 bases from V and 0 bases from J, leaving 8 bases between. CDR3 size: 15 residues. CDR3 coding DNA: TGTGCCTGGAGTCCCGAATCCTCTGGGGCCAACGTCCTGACTTTC. It encodes CAWSPESSGANVLTF.

This clonotype was seen ten or more times. The J gene is TRBJ2-3, the V gene TRBV15; 10 bases agree with TRBD2. CDR1 is LNHNV and CDR2 is YYDKDF in the germline V gene (reference sequence). J was trimmed by 2 bases and V by 0 bases; bases with no gene match: 8. This CDR3 comprises 18 residues. In DNA form, the CDR3 reads TGTGCCACCAGCAGAGATATCCTAACTAGCGGGACCACAGATACGCAGTATTTT. Protein sequence: CATSRDILTSGTTDTQYF.

The chain recombines TRBV30 with TRBJ1-4, with 9 bases fitting TRBD1. Germline V gene data show CDR1 as GTSNPN and CDR2 as SVGIG (reference sequence). V lost 0 bases and J lost 3; bases outside the gene matches: 17. The CDR3 totals 20 residues. This chain's CDR3 is CAWSVGQGLRRISSNEKLFF. The DNA for the CDR3 is TGTGCCTGGAGTGTGGGACAGGGTCTAAGACGGATTTCATCTAATGAAAAACTGTTTTTT. The variable domain in full, with the rest retrieved from reference TRBV30 and TRBJ1-4, is SQTIHQWPATLVQPVGSPLSLECTVEGTSNPNLYWYRQAAGRGLQLLFYSVGIGQISSEVPQNLSASRPQDRQFILSSKKLLLSDSGFYLCAWSVGQGLRRISSNEKLFFGSGTQLSVL.

This clonotype was seen a handful of times. The rearrangement uses TRBV27 and TRBJ2-7; tentative D call: TRBD2 (5 bases). The CDR3 consists of 13 residues. V lost 5 bases and J 3 bases, leaving 11 bases between the germline ends. Germline V gives CDR1 MNHEY, CDR2 SMNVEV (reference sequence). Here the CDR3 reads CASSGGLGYEQYF. In DNA form, the CDR3 reads TGTGCCAGCAGTGGCGGGTTGGGCTACGAGCAGTACTTC.

This clonotype has only a few counts. This chain links TRBV27 with TRBJ2-5; 15 bases align to TRBD2. From germline, CDR1 is MNHEY and CDR2 SMNVEV (reference sequence). V dropped 4 bases and J dropped 2; count of bases not matched to a gene: 2. The CDR3 has 16 amino acids. In DNA form, the CDR3 reads TGTGCCAGCAGTTGGGGGACTAGCGGGAGGCAAGAGACCCAGTACTTC. Translation: CASSWGTSGRQETQYF.

This clonotype was counted at least ten times. V and J are TRBV5-1 and TRBJ2-7; 7 bases line up with TRBD1. V lost 1 base to trimming and J lost 4 bases; unmatched junction nucleotides: 5. Germline V gene sequence: CDR1 SGHRS, CDR2 YFSETQ. The CDR3 has 14 residues. Here the CDR3 reads CASSLNLGQYEQYF. The CDR3 DNA reads TGCGCCAGCAGCTTGAACCTGGGACAGTACGAGCAGTACTTC.

This clonotype showed up just a few times. The chain carries TRBV3-1 and TRBJ1-2; no clear D gene. CDR3 length: 14 residues. In germline, CDR1 is LGHDT, CDR2 YNNKEL (reference sequence). V lost 0 bases and J 3 bases, leaving 8 bases between the germline ends. For the CDR3, the DNA is TGTGCCAGCAGCCAAGACAGGACTCACTATGGCTACACCTTC. It is translated as CASSQDRTHYGYTF.

The chain employs TRBV20-1 and TRBJ2-1; 9 nucleotides align to TRBD2. With 0 bases clipped from V and 6 bases from J, the junction kept 12 bases outside the gene matches. CDR3 size: 17 residues. The germline CDR1 and CDR2 sequences are DFQATT and SNEGSKA (reference sequence). The CDR3: CSARDFSGGRGLNEQFF. The DNA of the CDR3 is TGCAGTGCTAGAGATTTCTCGGGCGGGAGGGGTCTCAATGAGCAGTTCTTC.

The chain carries TRBV10-1 and TRBJ1-1; D is undetermined. Trimming removed 8 bases from V and 5 bases from J, with 12 bases in between. Germline V lookup: CDR1 WNHNN, CDR2 SYGVQD (reference sequence). This CDR3 has 12 amino acids. CDR3 DNA sequence: TGCGCCAGCGGAAGGGATCGAACTGAAGCTTTCTTT. Its translation is CASGRDRTEAFF.

This clonotype was counted between two and nine times. This chain uses TRBV28 with TRBJ2-7; D remains ambiguous. V dropped 6 bases and J dropped 3 bases, with 12 bases sitting between them. The CDR3 covers 13 residues. From germline, CDR1 is MDHEN and CDR2 SYDVKM. The CDR3 DNA sequence: TGTGCCAGCAGAGACCCTTGGGGCTACGAGCAGTACTTC. Protein: CASRDPWGYEQYF.

This clonotype was picked up many times. The chain joins TRBV20-1 to TRBJ1-2; TRBD1 is a possible D gene (5 bases). The CDR3 has 13 amino acids. Germline V lookup: CDR1 DFQATT, CDR2 SNEGSKA (reference sequence). V was pared by 2 bases and J by 4 bases, with 11 bases between. The CDR3: CSARPPQGYGYTF. CDR3 nucleotide sequence: TGCAGTGCTAGACCGCCTCAGGGCTATGGCTACACCTTC.

In its sample, this clonotype was seen many times. This chain joins TRBV9 and TRBJ2-2; TRBD2 matches 11 bases. V lost 1 base and J lost 2; bases outside the gene matches: 4. CDR3 length: 17 amino acids. Germline-derived CDR1 and CDR2 are SGDLS and YYNGEE. The CDR3 nucleotides are TGTGCCAGCAGCGTACGGCTAGCGGGAGGAAACACCGGGGAGCTGTTTTTT. Translated: CASSVRLAGGNTGELFF.

The chain joins TRBV11-2 to TRBJ1-5, with no clear D. This CDR3 spans 15 amino acids. The V end was cut by 1 base, the J end by 2 bases, with 9 bases between. CDR1 is SGHAT, CDR2 FQNNGV, per germline. DNA of the CDR3: TGTGCCAGCAGCTTAGGGAGTTTGGGCAATCAGCCCCAGCATTTT. It yields the protein CASSLGSLGNQPQHF.

The chain combines TRBV4-2 with TRBJ2-5; the D gene could be TRBD1 or TRBD2 (5 bases each). Germline CDR1 and CDR2: LGHNA and YNFKEQ. This CDR3 region has 17 residues. V lost 0 bases and J lost 3, with 17 bases in between. The CDR3 bases are TGTGCCAGCAGCCAAGATCTGGGAGTGGGGGAAAAAGAGACCCAGTACTTC. Amino acid sequence: CASSQDLGVGEKETQYF.

This clonotype was found a few times. CDR3 amino acids: CATYGEETQYF. CDR3 bases: TGTGCCACCTACGGGGAGGAGACCCAGTACTTC. The V and J genes are TRBV10-3 and TRBJ2-5; possibly TRBD2 for D (5 bases). Per the germline V gene, CDR1 is ENHRY and CDR2 is SYGVKD. There are 11 residues in the CDR3. Trimming left V 10 bases short and J 5 bases short, with 11 bases between.

The V call is TRBV20-1, the J call TRBJ2-3; 8 bases are shared with TRBD1. With V trimmed by 5 bases and J by 5 bases, 6 bases remained unmatched. Germline V gives CDR1 DFQATT, CDR2 SNEGSKA (reference sequence). The CDR3 is 13 residues long. The CDR3 is CSASRGPGDTQYF. DNA for the CDR3: TGCAGTGCTTCCAGGGGGCCCGGAGATACGCAGTATTTT.

This clonotype was detected many times. This chain connects TRBV14 to TRBJ1-1, with TRBD1 as a possible D gene (5 bases). Trimming cost V 1 base and J 1 base, with 19 bases left between them. In germline, CDR1 is SGHDN, CDR2 FVKESK. The CDR3 sequence is 18 residues long. The CDR3 DNA sequence: TGTGCCAGCAGCCAAGGATATCGCTCGGGGCGGGCGAACACTGAAGCTTTCTTT. It specifies CASSQGYRSGRANTEAFF.

This clonotype was detected ten times or more. The chain uses TRBV28 and TRBJ2-3; 7 bases are shared with TRBD1. Germline V gives CDR1 MDHEN, CDR2 SYDVKM. Unmatched junction bases numbered 4, after V lost 4 bases and J lost 0 bases. The CDR3 has 15 amino acids. The CDR3 nucleotides read TGTGCCAGCAGTTCCTGGGACAGAAGCACAGATACGCAGTATTTT. It is translated as CASSSWDRSTDTQYF.

The CDR3 is CASSLVSSPGEQYF. The CDR3 nucleotides are TGTGCCAGCAGCTTGGTCTCCTCCCCGGGGGAGCAGTACTTC. The chain links TRBV5-4 to TRBJ2-7; D might be TRBD2 (5 bases). The V gene's germline CDR1 is SGHNT and CDR2 YYREEE (reference sequence). Trimming took off 0 bases at V and 7 bases at J, with 14 bases between the two ends. The CDR3 is 14 residues long.

This clonotype appeared many times. V and J are TRBV20-1 and TRBJ1-2, with D tentatively TRBD1 (6 bases). The germline CDR1 and CDR2 sequences are DFQATT and SNEGSKA (reference sequence). V dropped 2 bases and J dropped 6 bases, with 13 bases sitting between them. The CDR3 is made up of 13 amino acids. The CDR3 DNA is TGCAGTGCTAGAACCTACAGGGTTGATGGCTACACCTTC. Translated: CSARTYRVDGYTF.

This clonotype came up many times. V and J are TRBV27 and TRBJ1-1; D possibly corresponds to TRBD1 (6 bases). The V end lost 7 bases, the J end lost 4 bases, and 13 bases lay between the germline ends. From germline, CDR1 is MNHEY and CDR2 SMNVEV (reference sequence). The CDR3 length is 13 residues. The chain's CDR3 is CASMRNRATEAFF. DNA of the CDR3: TGTGCCAGCATGAGGAACAGGGCCACTGAAGCTTTCTTT.

The table lists this clonotype with many counts. J is TRBJ2-5 and V is TRBV5-1; D is ambiguous. Deletions cut 4 bases from V and 2 bases from J, with 15 bases between. Germline CDR1 is SGHRS and CDR2 is YFSETQ. The CDR3 spans 15 residues. DNA for the CDR3: TGCGCCAGCAGCCACAGTGGAAACAGTCAAGAGACCCAGTACTTC. It codes for CASSHSGNSQETQYF.

In this sample, this clonotype turned up many times. V usage is TRBV13 and J usage is TRBJ2-1; D is possibly TRBD2 (5 bases). Germline V gene sequence: CDR1 PRHDT, CDR2 FYEKMQ (reference sequence). The V end lost 5 bases, the J end lost 9 bases, and 17 bases lay between the germline ends. The length of the CDR3 is 14 residues. Here the CDR3 reads CASSGDILDSEQFF. DNA for the CDR3: TGTGCCAGCAGCGGCGATATACTAGATAGTGAGCAGTTCTTC.

Many counts were recorded for this clonotype. This chain joins TRBV28 and TRBJ2-7; D tentatively reads TRBD1 or TRBD2 (5 bases each). Between the trimmed V and J ends, which lost 8 bases and 4 bases, there was a span of 12 bases. In germline, CDR1 is MDHEN, CDR2 SYDVKM. The CDR3 is made up of 12 amino acids. The CDR3 DNA reads TGTGCCAGCCGGGACGGACTTTACGAGCAGTACTTC. Protein product: CASRDGLYEQYF. The full variable domain, its missing parts supplied by reference TRBV28 and TRBJ2-7, is DVKVTQSSRYLVKRTGEKVFLECVQDMDHENMFWYRQDPGLGLRLIYFSYDVKMKEKGDIPEGYSVSREKKERFSLILESASTNQTSMYLCASRDGLYEQYFGPGTRLTVT.

This clonotype was found many times. This sequence joins TRBV2 and TRBJ1-6; D remains unclear. Deletions cut 1 base from V and 6 bases from J, with 4 bases between. Germline V gene lookup returns CDR1 SNHLY and CDR2 FYNNEI. The CDR3 has 13 residues. CDR3 nucleotide sequence: TGTGCCAGCAGTGAAGGCCTTAATTCACCCCTCCACTTT. Its translation: CASSEGLNSPLHF.